One and the same sample provided the 24 T cell receptor beta chains below, sequenced in a study of breast tumors, draining lymph nodes, adjacent tissues. TCRdb analysed the multiplex PCR reads with MiXCR anew, one entry per CDR3 protein. The sample lists 100,000 or so distinct CDR3 sequences; about 20% were seen once. Samples came from axillary lymph nodes draining the breast cancer. The sample taken for sequencing was axillary lymph node tissue. These receptors all stem from a female donor with breast cancer. Some clones in this sample may be carry-over from other donors' samples.

This clonotype was seen repeatedly, ten times or more. The chain couples TRBV9 to TRBJ1-5; no clear D. Germline assignment: CDR1 SGDLS and CDR2 YYNGEE. There are 15 residues in the CDR3. V gave up 0 bases and J gave up 7 bases, with 14 bases separating them. The CDR3 bases are TGTGCCAGCAGCGTAGAGGCCCGGGTTGGACAGCCCCAGCATTTT. Translation gives CASSVEARVGQPQHF.

This clonotype was seen just once. This chain links TRBV10-1 with TRBJ1-1, with D possibly matching TRBD1 (6 bases). CDR3 length: 14 residues. V lost 3 bases, J lost 1 base, and 9 bases lay in between. The germline V gene encodes CDR1 WNHNN and CDR2 SYGVQD (reference sequence). The CDR3 region has the DNA TGCGCCAGCAGTGATTCGGGACAGAACACTGAAGCTTTCTTT. Protein: CASSDSGQNTEAFF.

This clonotype has at least ten counts. The V gene is TRBV7-3, the J gene TRBJ2-1; possible D gene TRBD1, 5 bases. Trimming pared 4 bases from V and 2 bases from J, leaving 12 bases between. Germline values: CDR1 SGHTA, CDR2 FQGTGA. CDR3 size: 15 residues. CDR3 in DNA: TGTGCCAGCAGCTCGGCTAGGGGCCCCTACAATGAGCAGTTCTTC. This encodes CASSSARGPYNEQFF.

This clonotype was observed many times. The chain carries TRBV5-1 and TRBJ2-1, with a tentative D call TRBD2 (6 bases). The CDR3 consists of 16 residues. Trimming left V 0 bases short and J 7 bases short, with 17 bases between. Per the germline V gene, CDR1 is SGHRS and CDR2 is YFSETQ. CDR3 sequence reads: CASSLEGGPLLNEQFF. The CDR3 nucleotides are TGCGCCAGCAGCTTGGAAGGAGGGCCCCTCTTGAATGAGCAGTTCTTC.

Remarks on this clonotype: This clone may be a read error of a much larger clone one base away. This chain uses TRBV4-1 with TRBJ2-3; TRBD2 might be the D (5 bases). This CDR3 has 17 amino acids. Germline V CDR1 and CDR2: MGHRA, YSYEKL. The V end was cut by 1 base, the J end by 4 bases, with 18 bases between. The CDR3 nucleotides are TGCGCCAGCAGCCAAGTATTTCAAACTAGTCAATCAGATACGCAGTATTTT. This encodes CASSQVFQTSQSDTQYF.

In its sample, this clonotype was seen many times. This chain connects TRBV20-1 to TRBJ2-3, with 11 bases fitting TRBD2. J lost 3 bases, V lost 5 bases, and 7 bases had no gene match. The CDR3 length is 15 residues. CDR1 and CDR2 from the germline V gene are DFQATT and SNEGSKA (reference sequence). This CDR3 is CSAVAGGPWTDTQYF. CDR3 DNA: TGCAGTGCTGTAGCGGGGGGGCCATGGACAGATACGCAGTATTTT.

This clonotype has ten or more counts. The chain is built from TRBV10-3 and TRBJ2-1; 8 nucleotides line up with TRBD2. CDR1 and CDR2 (germline): ENHRY, SYGVKD. V lost 4 bases to trimming and J lost 7 bases; unmatched junction nucleotides: 3. The CDR3 length is 13 residues. DNA for the CDR3: TGTGCCATCAGTGGACTAGCGAAAAATGAGCAGTTCTTC. This sequence encodes CAISGLAKNEQFF.

This clonotype showed up many times. The J gene is TRBJ1-6, the V gene TRBV7-9; possible D gene TRBD1, 6 bases. Germline-derived CDR1 and CDR2 are SEHNR and FQNEAQ (reference sequence). This CDR3 comprises 16 residues. V was clipped by 2 bases and J by 6 bases, with 14 bases between them. CDR3 amino acids: CASSLKGSGANSPLHF. The CDR3 DNA reads TGTGCCAGCAGCTTAAAGGGGTCAGGGGCTAATTCACCCCTCCACTTT.

At least ten counts were recorded for this clonotype. The gene calls are TRBV5-1 and TRBJ2-2; 10 nucleotides match TRBD1. CDR1 is SGHRS, CDR2 YFSETQ, per germline. This CDR3 is 14 amino acids long. Trimming took 4 bases from V and 5 from J; bases not matched to a gene: 2. The CDR3 spells CASSPGQGTGELFF. CDR3 nucleotides: TGCGCCAGCAGCCCGGGACAGGGGACCGGGGAGCTGTTTTTT.

This clonotype was counted ten times or more. V and J are TRBV12-3 or TRBV12-4 and TRBJ1-6; D is undetermined. The CDR3 is 14 amino acids. Trimming shortened V by 3 bases and J by 4 bases, and 7 bases separated the two germline ends. CDR3 bases: TGTGCCAGCAGTTTCGCAGAATATAATTCACCCCTCCACTTT. Translating gives CASSFAEYNSPLHF.

The chain is built from TRBV7-8 and TRBJ1-1; D is ambiguous. Trimming pared 5 bases from V and 4 bases from J, leaving 17 bases between. The CDR3 sequence is 15 residues long. CDR1 is SGHVS, CDR2 FQNEAQ, per germline. The CDR3: CASSPTWGIGTEAFF. The CDR3 DNA reads as TGTGCCAGCAGCCCTACCTGGGGAATCGGCACTGAAGCTTTCTTT.

Remarks on this clonotype: A single base separates this from a much larger clone, so it may be a read error. The V and J genes are TRBV6-6 and TRBJ2-1; no reliable D call. The CDR3 runs to 11 residues. Germline V lookup: CDR1 MNHNY, CDR2 SVGAGI (reference sequence). CDR3 region: CAGSYSGEQFF. The CDR3 DNA follows: TGTGCCGGCAGTTACTCGGGTGAGCAGTTCTTC.

The chain recombines TRBV9 with TRBJ2-6; the D is unclear. Germline V gene sequence: CDR1 SGDLS, CDR2 YYNGEE. The germline V and J ends were trimmed by 4 bases and 0 bases, with 11 bases remaining between them. This CDR3 is built from 16 residues. The CDR3, as DNA: TGTGCCAGCAGCCCCGGACGTTTCTCTGGGGCCAACGTCCTGACTTTC. Its translation is CASSPGRFSGANVLTF.

The chain is built from TRBV7-2 and TRBJ1-1, with D possibly matching TRBD1 (6 bases). Trimming pared 0 bases from V and 5 bases from J, leaving 16 bases between. CDR1 and CDR2 (germline): SGHTA, FQGNSA. The CDR3 extends over 16 amino acids. The CDR3 sequence: CASSLASRTEETEAFF. CDR3 DNA sequence: TGTGCCAGCAGCTTAGCTAGCAGGACAGAGGAGACTGAAGCTTTCTTT.

In DNA, the CDR3 is TGTGCCAGCAACAGTGACTATGGCTACACCTTC. Residues: CASNSDYGYTF. This sequence joins TRBV28 and TRBJ1-2; D unresolved. V gave up 7 bases and J gave up 3 bases, with 6 bases separating them. The length of the CDR3 is 11 residues. In germline, CDR1 is MDHEN, CDR2 SYDVKM.

This clonotype came up a few times. V gene TRBV10-3 combines with J gene TRBJ1-1, with D hard to call. Germline values: CDR1 ENHRY, CDR2 SYGVKD. The CDR3 spans 14 residues. Trimming took 5 bases from V and 0 from J, leaving 10 bases between them. DNA of the CDR3: TGTGCCATCAGTTGGACCGCCCTGAACACTGAAGCTTTCTTT. It is translated as CAISWTALNTEAFF.

Many counts were recorded for this clonotype. V and J are TRBV19 and TRBJ2-1; 8 bases are a match to TRBD1. The CDR3 covers 14 residues. Germline CDR1 LNHDA, CDR2 SQIVND (reference sequence). V was pared by 3 bases and J by 4 bases, with 2 bases of the junction left unmatched. CDR3 nucleotides: TGTGCCAGTAGTATGGGACAGGATTACAATGAGCAGTTCTTC. Translating it yields CASSMGQDYNEQFF.

This clonotype was seen many times. The chain has TRBV30 and TRBJ2-7; D might be TRBD1 or TRBD2, each matching 5 bases. The V gene's germline CDR1 is GTSNPN and CDR2 SVGIG (reference sequence). The CDR3 spans 16 residues. The V and J ends lost 3 bases and 1 base respectively, with 19 bases between them. The CDR3 here is CAWRRYRGTDSYEQYF. CDR3 sequence (DNA): TGTGCCTGGAGGAGGTACCGAGGGACCGATTCCTACGAGCAGTACTTC.

The chain uses TRBV29-1 and TRBJ1-1, with D maybe TRBD1 (5 bases). Germline-derived CDR1 and CDR2 are SQVTM and ANQGSEA. Trimming stripped 6 bases from V and 6 bases from J, with 11 bases between. The CDR3 has 11 amino acids. Here the CDR3 DNA reads TGCAGCGTCCTTTGGGGCGCTGAAGCTTTCTTT. This translates into CSVLWGAEAFF. Full variable domain (rest looked up from reference TRBV29-1 and TRBJ1-1): SAVISQKPSRDICQRGTSLTIQCQVDSQVTMMFWYRQQPGQSLTLIATANQGSEATYESGFVIDKFPISRPNLTFSTLTVSNMSPEDSSIYLCSVLWGAEAFFGQGTRLTVV.

Worth noting for this clonotype: This may be a read error, as it is one base from a much larger clone. Given the absence of the conserved phenylalanine or tryptophan at the CDR3 end, a read error is likely. The gene calls are TRBV20-1 and TRBJ1-5; 8 bases map to TRBD1. V dropped 1 base and J dropped 6; count of bases not matched to a gene: 17. Germline loops: CDR1 DFQATT, CDR2 SNEGSKA (reference sequence). CDR3 length: 18 amino acids. CDR3 residues: CSARVPTLGQGRSQPQHL. The CDR3 DNA reads as TGCAGTGCTAGAGTCCCGACCCTTGGACAGGGTCGGAGTCAGCCCCAGCATCTT.

This clonotype was seen many times. The rearrangement uses TRBV9 and TRBJ2-7; 9 bases align to TRBD2. Trimming at V came to 4 bases and at J to 2 bases, leaving 10 bases not matched to a gene. Germline assignment: CDR1 SGDLS and CDR2 YYNGEE. The CDR3 sequence is 16 residues long. The CDR3 sequence is CASSPRGASGTYEQYF. DNA of the CDR3: TGTGCCAGCAGCCCCCGGGGGGCTAGCGGGACCTACGAGCAGTACTTC.

Many counts were recorded for this clonotype. The DNA for the CDR3 is TGTGCCAGCGAGCGCGGGAGGGCCCTGGAGACCCAGTACTTC. This codes for CASERGRALETQYF. The rearrangement joins TRBV2 to TRBJ2-5; TRBD2 matches at 9 bases. V was pared by 8 bases and J by 5 bases, with 9 bases of the junction left unmatched. CDR1 SNHLY and CDR2 FYNNEI come from the germline V gene. The CDR3 runs to 14 residues.

This rearrangement joins TRBV2 to TRBJ1-1, with 7 bases fitting TRBD1. This CDR3 is built from 13 residues. CDR1 is SNHLY and CDR2 is FYNNEI in the germline V gene. V dropped 4 bases and J dropped 5; count of bases not matched to a gene: 4. CDR3 residues: CASSGGTATEAFF. For the CDR3, the DNA is TGTGCCAGCAGTGGCGGGACAGCTACTGAAGCTTTCTTT.

CDR3 amino acids: CASSSGIRAQPQHF. DNA of the CDR3: TGTGCCAGCAGTTCAGGTATTAGGGCTCAGCCCCAGCATTTT. The chain links TRBV12-3 or TRBV12-4 to TRBJ1-5; D unclear. Trimming took 4 bases from V and 6 from J, leaving 13 bases between them. The CDR3 has 14 amino acids.